These T cell receptor beta chains were read from a single sample in a study of T-cell memory formation after mild COVID-19. TCRdb reprocessed the 5' RACE reads with MiXCR, giving one entry per CDR3 protein. The repertoire holds roughly 400,000 distinct CDR3 sequences, with roughly 17% as singletons. What was sequenced was PBMCs or a T cell subset sorted from them (not recorded which). The receptors stem from a man aged 18 to 29 who had mild COVID-19 (a few samples of this study predate the infection). Cell type and time point are not known. Each CDR3 is given with its conserved first and last residue. Fields, in order: J gene, V gene, clone size, D gene, CDR3 protein, CDR3 DNA. The D gene is left open where the match is weak. A clone size is listed for some rows: how often the clone was seen (once, few, many), or a class if it is expanded.

TRBJ1-6	TRBV18	many	-	CASNSGQYNSPLHF	TGTGCCAGCAACTCCGGACAGTATAATTCACCCCTCCACTTT
TRBJ2-7	TRBV19	once	TRBD1	CASTAGTGGSYEQYF	TGTGCCAGTACCGCCGGGACAGGGGGATCCTACGAGCAGTACTTC
TRBJ2-6	TRBV5-4	-	-	CASSADWSSGANVLTF	TGTGCCAGCAGCGCTGACTGGAGCTCTGGGGCCAACGTCCTGACTTTC
TRBJ2-3	TRBV18	many	-	CASSPGGADTQYF	TGTGCCAGCTCACCAGGTGGGGCAGATACGCAGTATTTT
TRBJ2-5	TRBV2	-	-	CASSERTGSETQYF	TGTGCCAGCAGTGAACGGACGGGGTCGGAGACCCAGTACTTC
TRBJ2-2	TRBV5-1	few	-	CASSLALDPARTGELFF	TGCGCCAGCAGCTTGGCCTTGGACCCTGCTAGGACCGGGGAGCTGTTTTTT
TRBJ2-1	TRBV9	few	-	CASSVGTRNEQFF	TGTGCCAGCAGCGTGGGGACTCGGAATGAGCAGTTCTTC
TRBJ1-2	TRBV5-5	-	-	CASSLNRVGYTF	TGTGCCAGCAGCTTGAACAGGGTTGGCTACACCTTC
TRBJ1-1	TRBV27	-	-	CASGQGGTEAFF	TGTGCCAGCGGGCAGGGAGGCACTGAAGCTTTCTTT
TRBJ2-3	TRBV11-2	few	TRBD2	CASRLRLADTDTQYF	TGTGCCAGCAGGCTCAGACTAGCGGACACAGATACGCAGTATTTT
TRBJ1-2	TRBV4-1	few	TRBD1	CASSRPGQGHLGYTF	TGCGCCAGCAGCCGACCGGGACAGGGGCATCTTGGCTACACCTTC
TRBJ2-3	TRBV28	few	-	CAINRVGDTQYF	TGTGCCATCAACCGGGTTGGGGATACGCAGTATTTT
TRBJ1-6	TRBV20-1	few	-	CSATMGILHNSPLHF	TGCAGTGCTACGATGGGGATCCTTCATAATTCACCCCTCCACTTT
TRBJ2-5	TRBV6-1	few	-	CASSDVETQYF	TGTGCCAGCAGTGACGTCGAGACCCAGTACTTC
TRBJ2-3	TRBV6-2/TRBV6-3	-	-	CASNGHLTDTQYF	TGTGCCAGCAACGGACACCTCACAGATACGCAGTATTTT
TRBJ1-5	TRBV7-9	many	-	CASWSGDSNQPQHF	TGTGCCAGCTGGTCAGGGGATAGCAATCAGCCCCAGCATTTT
TRBJ2-6	TRBV2	-	-	CASRTGYFSGANVLTF	TGTGCCAGCAGAACAGGCTACTTCTCTGGGGCCAACGTCCTGACTTTC
TRBJ2-1	TRBV6-1	-	-	CASSERGHEQFF	TGTGCCAGCAGTGAAAGGGGCCATGAGCAGTTCTTC
TRBJ2-3	TRBV7-2	few	-	CASSLRQAGLGDTQYF	TGTGCCAGCAGCTTGAGGCAGGCAGGGTTAGGAGATACGCAGTATTTT
TRBJ2-3	TRBV3-1	many	-	CASSRSTDTQYF	TGTGCCAGCAGTCGAAGTACAGATACGCAGTATTTT
TRBJ1-5	TRBV6-2/TRBV6-3	-	-	CASNRVCNQPQHF	TGTGCCAGCAACAGGGTTTGCAATCAGCCCCAGCATTTT
TRBJ2-1	TRBV12-3/TRBV12-4	few	TRBD2	CASSFGRGEYNEQFF	TGTGCCAGCAGTTTTGGGCGGGGGGAGTACAATGAGCAGTTCTTC
TRBJ1-2	TRBV10-3	-	-	CAISESVGSYGYTF	TGTGCCATCAGTGAGTCAGTGGGATCCTATGGCTACACCTTC
TRBJ2-7	TRBV5-1	few	-	CASSLSPYEQYF	TGCGCCAGCAGCTTGAGCCCCTACGAGCAGTACTTC
TRBJ2-3	TRBV27	few	-	CASSLWGLGGFSTDTQYF	TGTGCCAGCAGTTTATGGGGTTTGGGGGGCTTTAGCACAGATACGCAGTATTTT
TRBJ2-1	TRBV27	-	TRBD1	CASSSLGQGIGEQFF	TGTGCCAGCAGTTCTTTAGGACAGGGGATCGGTGAGCAGTTCTTC
TRBJ2-5	TRBV7-9	-	-	CASSFIGFQGQETQYF	TGTGCCAGCAGCTTTATAGGGTTCCAGGGTCAAGAGACCCAGTACTTC
TRBJ2-3	TRBV7-3	-	-	CASSLTLGYSTDTQYF	TGTGCCAGCAGCTTAACGCTGGGGTACAGCACAGATACGCAGTATTTT
TRBJ2-1	TRBV5-1	few	-	CASSSPGPESNEQFF	TGCGCCAGCAGCTCACCGGGACCAGAGAGCAATGAGCAGTTCTTC
TRBJ1-4	TRBV5-1	few	-	CASSLAVGDSGEKLFF	TGCGCCAGCAGCTTGGCCGTCGGGGATAGTGGTGAAAAACTGTTTTTT
TRBJ1-2	TRBV19	-	TRBD1	CASSIDLPGGTYGYTF	TGTGCCAGTAGTATAGATCTCCCAGGGGGAACCTATGGCTACACCTTC
TRBJ2-1	TRBV7-9	once	TRBD2	CASSQGTSGYNEQFF	TGTGCCAGCAGCCAAGGGACTAGCGGGTACAATGAGCAGTTCTTC
TRBJ2-3	TRBV20-1	few	TRBD2	CSAKPAGGSQYF	TGCAGTGCCAAACCAGCGGGGGGGTCGCAGTATTTT
TRBJ1-2	TRBV5-1	few	TRBD1	CASSADREYGYTF	TGCGCCAGCAGCGCGGACAGGGAATATGGCTACACCTTC
TRBJ2-5	TRBV3-1	-	TRBD2	CASSHKAGIPETQYF	TGTGCCAGCAGCCATAAAGCGGGGATCCCAGAGACCCAGTACTTC
TRBJ1-1	TRBV5-1	few	-	CASSLGGSTGMNTEAFF	TGCGCCAGCAGCTTGGGGGGTTCGACAGGTATGAACACTGAAGCTTTCTTT
TRBJ1-3	TRBV7-2	-	-	CASSRGEGRPIYF	TGTGCCAGCAGCAGAGGGGAAGGGAGGCCCATATATTTT
TRBJ1-4	TRBV5-4	-	-	CASSLGAATNEKLFF	TGTGCCAGCAGCTTGGGGGCAGCAACTAATGAAAAACTGTTTTTT
TRBJ2-3	TRBV12-5	-	-	CASGLRNGDTQYF	TGTGCTAGTGGTTTAAGGAATGGCGATACGCAGTATTTT
TRBJ2-7	TRBV5-1	-	-	CASSPWDAPYEQYF	TGCGCCAGCAGCCCGTGGGACGCACCCTACGAGCAGTACTTC
TRBJ1-1	TRBV12-3/TRBV12-4	-	-	CASSRGRENTEAFF	TGTGCCAGCAGCCGCGGACGGGAGAACACTGAAGCTTTCTTT
TRBJ1-2	TRBV5-1	few	-	CASSLTQGTNYGYTF	TGCGCCAGCAGCTTGACTCAGGGGACTAACTATGGCTACACCTTC